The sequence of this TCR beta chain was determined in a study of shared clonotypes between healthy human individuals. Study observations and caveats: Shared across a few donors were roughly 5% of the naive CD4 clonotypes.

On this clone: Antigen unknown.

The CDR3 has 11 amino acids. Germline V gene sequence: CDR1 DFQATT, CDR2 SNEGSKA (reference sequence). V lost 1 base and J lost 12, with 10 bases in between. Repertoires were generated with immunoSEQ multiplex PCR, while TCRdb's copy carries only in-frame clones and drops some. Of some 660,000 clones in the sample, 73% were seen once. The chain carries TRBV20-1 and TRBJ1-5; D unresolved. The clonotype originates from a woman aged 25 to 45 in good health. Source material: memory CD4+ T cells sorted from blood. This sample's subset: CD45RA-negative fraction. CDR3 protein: CSARGPGYQHF. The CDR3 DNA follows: TGCAGTGCTAGAGGGCCGGGCTACCAGCATTTT.